The following is a T cell receptor (beta chain) sequence with its context. What it recognizes is unknown. The sample is drawn from a study of cytomegalovirus exposure and HLA in healthy donors. Overall study findings and caveats: Several top significant clusters appeared, in a later analysis, to be linked to common viral pathogens. Being indistinguishable, some V segments were excluded, TRBV6-2 and TRBV6-3 among them.

The CDR3 sequence is 15 residues long. V lost 0 bases, J lost 4 bases, and 13 bases lay in between. Germline V lookup: CDR1 SGHKS, CDR2 YYEKEE (reference sequence). A multiplex PCR was run with 60 Vbeta primers and 13 Jbeta primers. Per the study methods: Later, an analysis found about 80 million unique TCR beta chains, and about 10 million of these were shared. Clones were read by immunoSEQ multiplex PCR, and TCRdb kept only the in-frame ones, dropping some. V, J and clone size are those of that table, while D and trimming were read from the DNA. The sample includes over 150,000 clones, approximately 78% of them seen just once.

This clonotype was sampled from a woman aged 18-29 years in good health and CMV-seronegative. The V gene is TRBV5-5, the J gene TRBJ1-1, with D possibly being TRBD1 (5 bases). The sample consisted of PBMCs. This CDR3 is CASSLVGGLSTEAFF. CDR3 nucleotide sequence: TGTGCCAGCAGCTTGGTCGGGGGACTGAGCACTGAAGCTTTCTTT. Looking up the rest from reference TRBV5-5 and TRBJ1-1 gives the full variable domain: DAGVTQSPTHLIKTRGQQVTLRCSPISGHKSVSWYQQVLGQGPQFIFQYYEKEERGRGNFPDRFSARQFPNYSSELNVNALLLGDSALYLCASSLVGGLSTEAFFGQGTRLTVV.